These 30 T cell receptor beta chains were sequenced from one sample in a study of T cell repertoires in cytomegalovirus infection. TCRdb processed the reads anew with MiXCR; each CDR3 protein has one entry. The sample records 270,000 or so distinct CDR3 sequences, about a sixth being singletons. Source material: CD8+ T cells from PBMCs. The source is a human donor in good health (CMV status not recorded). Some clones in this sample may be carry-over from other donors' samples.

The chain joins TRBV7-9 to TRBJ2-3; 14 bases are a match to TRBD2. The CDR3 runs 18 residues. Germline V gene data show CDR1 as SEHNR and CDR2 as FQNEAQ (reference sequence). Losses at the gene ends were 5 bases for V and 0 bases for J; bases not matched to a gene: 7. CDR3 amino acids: CASSGGTSGGGSTDTQYF. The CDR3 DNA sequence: TGTGCCAGCAGCGGAGGGACTAGCGGGGGAGGTAGCACAGATACGCAGTATTTT.

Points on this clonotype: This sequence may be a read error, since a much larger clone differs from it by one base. CDR3 protein: CTSSSDQTNTGELFF. The CDR3 region has the DNA TGTACCAGCAGTTCGGACCAAACTAACACCGGGGAGCTGTTTTTT. The rearrangement joins TRBV12-3 or TRBV12-4 to TRBJ2-2; D remains unclear. The CDR3 runs to 15 residues.

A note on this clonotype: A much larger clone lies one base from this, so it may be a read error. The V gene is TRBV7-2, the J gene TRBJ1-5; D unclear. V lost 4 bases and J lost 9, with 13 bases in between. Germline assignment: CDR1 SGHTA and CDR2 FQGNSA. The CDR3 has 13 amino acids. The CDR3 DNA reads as TGTGCCAGCAGCTGGGGTACAGATCGGCCCCAGCATTTT. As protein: CASSWGTDRPQHF.

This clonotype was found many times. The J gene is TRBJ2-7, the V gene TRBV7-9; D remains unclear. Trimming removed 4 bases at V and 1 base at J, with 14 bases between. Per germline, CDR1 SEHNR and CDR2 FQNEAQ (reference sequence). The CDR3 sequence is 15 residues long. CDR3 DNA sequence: TGTGCCAGCAGCTCCCTCGTTACCAGATCCTACGAGCAGTACTTC. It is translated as CASSSLVTRSYEQYF.

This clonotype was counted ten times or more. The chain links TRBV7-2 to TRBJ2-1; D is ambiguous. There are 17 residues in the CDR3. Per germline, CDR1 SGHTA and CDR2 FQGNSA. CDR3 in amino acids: CASVADSPLVGANEQFF. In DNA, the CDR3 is TGTGCGAGTGTAGCAGATTCCCCCCTGGTTGGCGCCAATGAGCAGTTCTTC.

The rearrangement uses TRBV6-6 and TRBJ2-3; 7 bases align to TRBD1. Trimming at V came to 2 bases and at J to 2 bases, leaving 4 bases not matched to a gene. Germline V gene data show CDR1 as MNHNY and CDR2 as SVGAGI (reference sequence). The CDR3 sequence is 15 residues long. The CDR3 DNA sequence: TGTGCCAGCAGTTACCCTGACAGGGCCACAGATACGCAGTATTTT. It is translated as CASSYPDRATDTQYF.

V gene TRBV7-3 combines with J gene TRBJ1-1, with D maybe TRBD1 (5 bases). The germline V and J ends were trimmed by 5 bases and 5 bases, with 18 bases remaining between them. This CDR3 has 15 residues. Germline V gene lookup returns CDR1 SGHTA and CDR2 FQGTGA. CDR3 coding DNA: TGTGCCAGCAGCCCTAGGACAACCTTGAGAACTGAAGCTTTCTTT. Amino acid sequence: CASSPRTTLRTEAFF.

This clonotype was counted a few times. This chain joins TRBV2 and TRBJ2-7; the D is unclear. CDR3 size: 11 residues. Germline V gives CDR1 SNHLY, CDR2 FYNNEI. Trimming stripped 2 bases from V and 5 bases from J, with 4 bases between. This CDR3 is CASSEYHEQYF. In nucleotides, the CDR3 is TGTGCCAGCAGTGAATATCACGAGCAGTACTTC.

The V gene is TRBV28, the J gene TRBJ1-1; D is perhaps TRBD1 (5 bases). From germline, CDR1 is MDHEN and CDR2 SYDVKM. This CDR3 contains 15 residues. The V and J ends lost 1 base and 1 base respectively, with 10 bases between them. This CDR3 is CASSLLPTGNTEAFF. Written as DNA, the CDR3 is TGTGCCAGCAGTTTATTACCCACAGGGAACACTGAAGCTTTCTTT.

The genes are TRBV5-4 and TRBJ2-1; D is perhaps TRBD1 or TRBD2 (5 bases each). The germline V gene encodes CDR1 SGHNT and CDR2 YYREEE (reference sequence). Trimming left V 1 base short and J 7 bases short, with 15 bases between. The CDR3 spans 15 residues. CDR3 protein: CASSLRGSPGNEQFF. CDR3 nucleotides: TGTGCCAGCAGCTTGAGGGGTAGCCCGGGGAATGAGCAGTTCTTC.

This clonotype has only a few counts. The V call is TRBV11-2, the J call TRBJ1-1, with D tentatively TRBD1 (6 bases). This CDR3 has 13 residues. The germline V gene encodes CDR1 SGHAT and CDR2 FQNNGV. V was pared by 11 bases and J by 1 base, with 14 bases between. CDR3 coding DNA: TGTGCCGTTGGGGGCGCGGGGAACACTGAAGCTTTCTTT. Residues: CAVGGAGNTEAFF. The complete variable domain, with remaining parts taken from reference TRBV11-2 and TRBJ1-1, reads EAGVAQSPRYKIIEKRQSVAFWCNPISGHATLYWYQQILGQGPKLLIQFQNNGVVDDSQLPKDRFSAERLKGVDSTLKIQPAKLEDSAVYLCAVGGAGNTEAFFGQGTRLTVV.

The CDR3 bases are TGTGCCAGCAGTGAAGCGGGCCGGGACAGAGACTACGAGCAGTACTTC. Encoded protein: CASSEAGRDRDYEQYF. The V gene is TRBV2, the J gene TRBJ2-7, with 7 bases fitting TRBD1. From germline, CDR1 is SNHLY and CDR2 FYNNEI. The CDR3 is made up of 16 amino acids. Trimming at V came to 0 bases and at J to 3 bases, leaving 8 bases not matched to a gene.

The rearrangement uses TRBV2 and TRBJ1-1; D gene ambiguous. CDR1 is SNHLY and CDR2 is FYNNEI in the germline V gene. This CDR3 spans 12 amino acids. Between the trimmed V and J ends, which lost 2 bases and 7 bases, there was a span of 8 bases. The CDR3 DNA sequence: TGTGCCAGCAGTGAAAAGAAGATTGAAGCTTTCTTT. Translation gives CASSEKKIEAFF.

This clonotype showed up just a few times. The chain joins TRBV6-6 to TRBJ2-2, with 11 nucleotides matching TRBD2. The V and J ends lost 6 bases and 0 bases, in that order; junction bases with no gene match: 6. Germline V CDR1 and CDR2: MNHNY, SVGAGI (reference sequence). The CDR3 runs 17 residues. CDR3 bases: TGTGCCAGCAGCATACCGGGACTAGCGGCGAACACCGGGGAGCTGTTTTTT. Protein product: CASSIPGLAANTGELFF.

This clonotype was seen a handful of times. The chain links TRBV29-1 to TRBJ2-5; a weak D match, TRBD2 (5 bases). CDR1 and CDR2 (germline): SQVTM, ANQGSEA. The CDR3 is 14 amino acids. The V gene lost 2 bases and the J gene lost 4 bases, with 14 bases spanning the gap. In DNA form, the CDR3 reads TGCAGCGTTGAAAGGTCGGAACGGGGAGAGACCCAGTACTTC. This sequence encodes CSVERSERGETQYF.

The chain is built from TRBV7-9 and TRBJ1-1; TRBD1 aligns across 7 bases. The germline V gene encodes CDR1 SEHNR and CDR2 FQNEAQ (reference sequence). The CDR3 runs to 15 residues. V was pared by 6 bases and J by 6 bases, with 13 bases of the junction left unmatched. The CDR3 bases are TGTGCCAGCAGGCACGGACAGGCGAAAGGGCCTGAAGCTTTCTTT. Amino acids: CASRHGQAKGPEAFF.

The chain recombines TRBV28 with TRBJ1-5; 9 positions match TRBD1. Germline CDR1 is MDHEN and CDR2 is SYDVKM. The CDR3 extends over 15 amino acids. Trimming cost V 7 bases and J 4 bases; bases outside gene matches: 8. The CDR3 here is CASTFGTGPNQPQHF. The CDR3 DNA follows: TGTGCCAGCACCTTCGGGACAGGGCCAAATCAGCCCCAGCATTTT.

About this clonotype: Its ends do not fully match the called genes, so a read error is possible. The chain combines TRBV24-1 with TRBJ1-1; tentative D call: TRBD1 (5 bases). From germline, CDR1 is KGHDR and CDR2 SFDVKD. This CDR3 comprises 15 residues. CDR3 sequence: CVTIQGGVGNTEAFF. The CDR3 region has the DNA TGTGTCACCATCCAGGGTGGCGTGGGGAACACTGAAGCTTTCTTT.

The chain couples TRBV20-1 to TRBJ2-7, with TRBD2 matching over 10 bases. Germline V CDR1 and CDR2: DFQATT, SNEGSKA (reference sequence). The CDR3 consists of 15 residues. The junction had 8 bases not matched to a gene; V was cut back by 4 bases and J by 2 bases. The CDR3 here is CSATPSGGPTYEQYF. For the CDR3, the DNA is TGCAGTGCTACCCCTAGCGGGGGCCCCACCTACGAGCAGTACTTC.

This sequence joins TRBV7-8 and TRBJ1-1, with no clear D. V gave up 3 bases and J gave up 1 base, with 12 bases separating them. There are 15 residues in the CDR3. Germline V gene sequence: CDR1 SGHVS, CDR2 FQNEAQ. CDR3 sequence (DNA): TGTGCCAGCAGCTTGTGGGGAGTGGGGAACACTGAAGCTTTCTTT. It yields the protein CASSLWGVGNTEAFF. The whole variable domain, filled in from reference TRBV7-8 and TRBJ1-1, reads GAGVSQSPRYKVAKRGQDVALRCDPISGHVSLFWYQQALGQGPEFLTYFQNEAQLDKSGLPSDRFFAERPEGSVSTLKIQRTQQEDSAVYLCASSLWGVGNTEAFFGQGTRLTVV.

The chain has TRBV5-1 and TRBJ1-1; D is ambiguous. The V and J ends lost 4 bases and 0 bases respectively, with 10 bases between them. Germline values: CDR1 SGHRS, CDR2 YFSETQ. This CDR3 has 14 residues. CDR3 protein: CASSARSMNTEAFF. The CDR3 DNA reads TGCGCCAGCAGCGCGCGAAGTATGAACACTGAAGCTTTCTTT.

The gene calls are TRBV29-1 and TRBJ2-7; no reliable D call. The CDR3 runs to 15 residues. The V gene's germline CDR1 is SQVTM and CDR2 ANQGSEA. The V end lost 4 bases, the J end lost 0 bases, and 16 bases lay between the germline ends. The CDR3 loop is CSVGSFPSRSYEQYF. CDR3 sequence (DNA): TGCAGCGTTGGTTCCTTTCCGTCCCGCTCCTACGAGCAGTACTTC.

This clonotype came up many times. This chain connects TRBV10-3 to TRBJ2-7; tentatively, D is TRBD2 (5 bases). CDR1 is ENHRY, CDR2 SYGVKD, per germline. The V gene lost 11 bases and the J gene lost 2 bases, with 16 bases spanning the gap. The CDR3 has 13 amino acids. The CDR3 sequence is CALAAAGTYEQYF. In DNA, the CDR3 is TGTGCCCTGGCCGCGGCCGGGACCTACGAGCAGTACTTC.

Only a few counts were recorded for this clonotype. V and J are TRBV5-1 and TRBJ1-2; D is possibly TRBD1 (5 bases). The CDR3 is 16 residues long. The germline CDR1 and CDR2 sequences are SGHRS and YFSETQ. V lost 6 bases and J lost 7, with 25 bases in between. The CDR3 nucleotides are TGCGCCAGCAAACCGTTCATAGGGGATTCAGTTGGTGGCTACACCTTC. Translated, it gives CASKPFIGDSVGGYTF.

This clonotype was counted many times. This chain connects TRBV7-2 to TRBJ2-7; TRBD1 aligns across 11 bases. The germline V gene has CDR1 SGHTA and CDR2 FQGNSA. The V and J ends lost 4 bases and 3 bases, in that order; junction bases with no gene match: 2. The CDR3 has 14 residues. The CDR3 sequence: CASSWGTGGYEQYF. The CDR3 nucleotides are TGTGCCAGCAGCTGGGGGACAGGGGGCTACGAGCAGTACTTC.

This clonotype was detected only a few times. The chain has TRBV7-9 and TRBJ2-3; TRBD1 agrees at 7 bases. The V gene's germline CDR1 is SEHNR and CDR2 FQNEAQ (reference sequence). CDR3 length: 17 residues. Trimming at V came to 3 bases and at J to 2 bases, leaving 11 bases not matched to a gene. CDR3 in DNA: TGTGCCAGCAGCTTGACAGGGCGGGCGATTCTCACAGATACGCAGTATTTT. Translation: CASSLTGRAILTDTQYF.

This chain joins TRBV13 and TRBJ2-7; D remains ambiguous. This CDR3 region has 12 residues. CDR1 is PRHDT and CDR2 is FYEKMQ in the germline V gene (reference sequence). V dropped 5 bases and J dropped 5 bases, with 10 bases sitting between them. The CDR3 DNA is TGTGCCAGCAGCCCGGCATCCGACGAGCAGTACTTC. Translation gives CASSPASDEQYF.

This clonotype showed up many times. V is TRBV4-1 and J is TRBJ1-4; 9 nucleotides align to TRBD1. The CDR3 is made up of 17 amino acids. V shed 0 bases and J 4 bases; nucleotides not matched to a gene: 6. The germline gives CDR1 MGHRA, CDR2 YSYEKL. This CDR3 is CASSQDGTGMLNEKLFF. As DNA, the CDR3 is TGCGCCAGCAGCCAAGATGGGACAGGGATGCTTAATGAAAAACTGTTTTTT.

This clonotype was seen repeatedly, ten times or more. The CDR3 DNA follows: TGTGCCAGCAGCTTAGCAGGAGGGGGGGCCTATGGCTACACCTTC. Translation gives CASSLAGGGAYGYTF. V is TRBV7-6 and J is TRBJ1-2; perhaps TRBD1 as D (6 bases). Germline V gene data show CDR1 as SGHVS and CDR2 as FNYEAQ. The CDR3 spans 15 residues. Trimming took 0 bases from V and 4 from J, leaving 12 bases between them.

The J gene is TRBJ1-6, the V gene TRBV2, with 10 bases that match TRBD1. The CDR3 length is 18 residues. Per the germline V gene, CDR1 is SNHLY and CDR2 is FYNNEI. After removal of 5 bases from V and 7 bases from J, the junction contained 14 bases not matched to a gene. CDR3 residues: CASSFDRGPSNGNSPLHF. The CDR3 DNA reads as TGTGCCAGCAGTTTCGACAGGGGGCCCTCGAATGGCAATTCACCCCTCCACTTT.